This is a list of T cell receptor beta chains from one sample in a study of OX40 agonist ivuxolimab in advanced cancers. Assay used: immunoSEQ multiplex PCR; TCRdb lists only in-frame clones, some missing. Here the sample spans fewer than 40,000 clones, about 80% being singletons. The specimen was CD4+ or CD8+ T cells sorted from blood, collected in a trial of the OX40 agonist ivuxolimab. The receptors here all came from an adult with an advanced solid tumor such as melanoma, head and neck, liver or kidney cancer. The CDR3 runs from the conserved cysteine through the conserved F or W. A D gene is named only where the DNA matches it firmly. A clone size is listed for some rows: how often the clone was seen (once, few, many), or a class if it is expanded.

few TRBJ2-7 NA TRBV6-5 TGTGCCACCCGGGGCCCCTACGAGCAGTACTTC CATRGPYEQYF
NA TRBJ2-1 NA TRBV5-6 TGTGCCAGCAGCTTTATTTACAATGAGCAGTTCTTC CASSFIYNEQFF
few TRBJ1-1 NA TRBV4-3 TGCGCCAGCAGACGGGACACTGAAGCTTTCTTT CASRRDTEAFF
once TRBJ1-4 NA TRBV6-5 TGTGCCAGCAGTCCCCAGGGGCGACGAGAAAAACTGTTTTTT CASSPQGRREKLFF
NA TRBJ1-6 NA TRBV9 TGTGCCAGCAGCTTCGGACAAGGAGGAGTGAGATCACCCCTCCACTTT CASSFGQGGVRSPLHF
once TRBJ1-2 NA TRBV15 TGTGCCACCAGCAGAGATAACGTAGGCTACACCTTC CATSRDNVGYTF
medium-sized TRBJ1-2 NA TRBV6-6 TGTGCCAGCCTTACGGGGAGCTATGGCTACACCTTC CASLTGSYGYTF
NA TRBJ2-1 TRBD1 TRBV7-9 TGTGCCAGCAGCTTAGCGGTCGGGGACAGGGGAGGGGACAATGAGCAGTTCTTC CASSLAVGDRGGDNEQFF
NA TRBJ2-2 NA TRBV6-5 TGTGCCAGCAGGTCAGGGACAAACACCGGGGAGCTGTTTTTT CASRSGTNTGELFF
once TRBJ2-4 TRBD2 TRBV19 TGTGCCAGTAGTATAGGACGGACTAGCGGGGGGACCCTAGCCAAAAACATTCAGTACTTC CASSIGRTSGGTLAKNIQYF
NA TRBJ1-2 TRBD1 TRBV29-1 TGCAGTGGCGGGGACAGGGATGGCTACACCTTC CSGGDRDGYTF
NA TRBJ1-1 NA TRBV2 TGTGCCAGCAACGGTCGCGGCTTGAACACTGAAGCTTTCTTT CASNGRGLNTEAFF
NA TRBJ2-1 TRBD2 TRBV6-6 TGTGCCAGCAGTCGGACTAGCGCATCCTACAATGAGCAGTTCTTC CASSRTSASYNEQFF
NA TRBJ2-2 TRBD1 TRBV19 TGTGCCAGTAGTCCGGGACAGGGGGCCCCTACGGGCACCGGGGAGCTGTTTTTT CASSPGQGAPTGTGELFF
NA TRBJ2-5 TRBD1 TRBV29-1 TGCAGCTCCTGGGACAGGGGGCGAGAGACCCAGTACTTC CSSWDRGRETQYF
NA TRBJ1-2 NA TRBV7-9 TGTGCCAGCAGCTTAGGTTGGGGTTTGGGCTACACCTTC CASSLGWGLGYTF
NA TRBJ2-1 NA TRBV6-6 TGTGCCAGCACCCCCGGGGGTTACAATGAGCAGTTCTTC CASTPGGYNEQFF
few TRBJ1-6 NA TRBV6-5 TGTGCCAGCAGTGCCGGCCGTAATTCACCCCTCCACTTT CASSAGRNSPLHF
NA TRBJ2-5 TRBD2 TRBV5-5 TGTGCCAGCAGCTTGGAAGTAGCGGGGGTCAAAGAGACCCAGTACTTC CASSLEVAGVKETQYF
once TRBJ2-1 NA TRBV7-9 TGTGCCAGCAGCTTAGATGGGGGACGTGAGCAGTTCTTC CASSLDGGREQFF
NA TRBJ2-5 TRBD1 TRBV6-5 TGTGCCAGCAGTTACGGGACAGGGGGCTGGGAGACCCAGTACTTC CASSYGTGGWETQYF
NA TRBJ1-1 TRBD1 TRBV6-6 TGTGCCAGCAGTTCACACAGGGGGACTGAAGCTTTCTTT CASSSHRGTEAFF
few TRBJ1-6 NA TRBV7-2 TGTGCCAGCAGCTTAGCGATCCGGGGCAATTCACCCCTCCACTTT CASSLAIRGNSPLHF
NA TRBJ1-3 TRBD1 TRBV11-2 TGTGCCAGCAGCTTGGGGACAGGGTCTGGAAACACCATATATTTT CASSLGTGSGNTIYF
NA TRBJ1-1 NA TRBV6-5 TGTGCCAGCAGTTACCCAAATAGGGAAGCTTTCTTT CASSYPNREAFF
NA TRBJ1-1 TRBD1 TRBV10-1 TGCGCCAGCAGCCGGGACAGGGGGCGGATGAACACTGAAGCTTTCTTT CASSRDRGRMNTEAFF
NA TRBJ1-1 TRBD1 TRBV5-6 TGTGCCAGCAGCTTAGGGGGCAGGGACACTGAAGCTTTCTTT CASSLGGRDTEAFF
NA TRBJ2-2 TRBD2 TRBV5-1 TGCGCCAGCAGCTCTAGCGGGGGGGCGTCCACCGGGGAGCTGTTTTTT CASSSSGGASTGELFF
NA TRBJ2-2 NA TRBV7-2 TGTGCCAGCAGCTACTACAGGGCTACCGGGGAGCTGTTTTTT CASSYYRATGELFF
NA TRBJ2-3 TRBD2 TRBV7-6 TGTGCCAGCAGCCCTTTTAGACGGCCCAGCGGGACCACAGATACGCAGTATTTT CASSPFRRPSGTTDTQYF
NA TRBJ2-1 NA TRBV9 TGTGCCAGCAGCGAGATGCTGGGACTTTTGAATGGGCAGTTCTTC CASSEMLGLLNGQFF
NA TRBJ2-1 NA TRBV30 TGTGCCTGGAGTATGTCGGGGCTTGGGCTAGACTTGGACAATGAGCAGTTCTTC CAWSMSGLGLDLDNEQFF
NA TRBJ1-2 NA TRBV5-6 TGTGCCAGCAGCTTGGGACACCCTAACTATGGCTACACCTTC CASSLGHPNYGYTF
few TRBJ2-7 NA TRBV5-1 TGCGCCAGCAGCGCAGCCACAAGCTCCTACGAGCAGTACTTC CASSAATSSYEQYF
once TRBJ2-2 TRBD2 TRBV4-1 TGCGCCAGCAGCCAACTGGGACTAGCGGGAGACGTGAACACCGGGGAGCTGTTTTTT CASSQLGLAGDVNTGELFF